At least ten counts were recorded for the clone carrying this TCR beta chain. There are 14 residues in the CDR3. CDR1 MNHEY and CDR2 SVGAGI come from the germline V gene. The junction had 3 bases not matched to a gene; V was cut back by 2 bases and J by 2 bases. The entry originates in a study of T cells after yellow fever vaccination. Production of TCR cDNA was by 5'RACE template switching, which also added a universal primer site and UMIs. TCRdb fed the 5' RACE reads into MiXCR, producing one record per CDR3 protein. The sample holds hundreds of thousands of distinct CDR3 sequences; approximately 13% are singletons and the top ten take about an eighth.

The clonotype originates from a man aged 25-45 years who received the YFV17D yellow fever vaccine. The sequencing here drew on PBMCs, taken on the day of the yellow fever booster vaccination. The rearrangement links TRBV6-5 to TRBJ2-7, with 7 bases matching TRBD1. CDR3 residues: CASSYRDSTYEQYF. DNA for the CDR3: TGTGCCAGCAGTTACCGGGACAGCACCTACGAGCAGTACTTC.